These T cell receptor beta chains were read from a single sample in a study of cytomegalovirus exposure and HLA in healthy donors. Clones were read by immunoSEQ multiplex PCR, and TCRdb kept only the in-frame ones, dropping some. The sample lists 150,000 to 200,000 clones, roughly 86% occurring once. Input material: PBMCs. The receptors here all came from a woman aged 18-29 years in good health and CMV-seronegative. CDR3s include the opening cysteine and the closing phenylalanine or tryptophan. D genes are given only for firm matches. A row's size may be missing; if present it is once, few, many or a size class.

j_gene: TRBJ2-7; d_gene: TRBD2; v_gene: TRBV2; abundance: .; CDR3nt: TGTGCCAGCAGTGAATGGGGACTAGCGGAGCCCTACGAGCAGTACTTC; CDR3aa: CASSEWGLAEPYEQYF
j_gene: TRBJ2-5; d_gene: .; v_gene: TRBV10-2; abundance: .; CDR3nt: TGCGCCAGCCGGGTCCAGTCAGAGACCCAGTACTTC; CDR3aa: CASRVQSETQYF
j_gene: TRBJ1-1; d_gene: .; v_gene: TRBV18; abundance: .; CDR3nt: TGTGCCAGCTCCACGCAACAGGGTTTTGCTGAAGCTTTCTTT; CDR3aa: CASSTQQGFAEAFF
j_gene: TRBJ1-2; d_gene: .; v_gene: TRBV30; abundance: .; CDR3nt: TGTGCCTGGAGTGTACGGGCAGGGGAATCTGGCTACACCTTC; CDR3aa: CAWSVRAGESGYTF
j_gene: TRBJ1-4; d_gene: .; v_gene: TRBV7-8; abundance: .; CDR3nt: TGTGCCAGCAGCTTAGGGGGGGTTAACCCGAGGGCTAATGAAAAACTGTTTTTT; CDR3aa: CASSLGGVNPRANEKLFF
j_gene: TRBJ1-1; d_gene: .; v_gene: TRBV5-6; abundance: .; CDR3nt: TGTGCCAGCAGCTTGTTGAGGGCGAACACTGAAGCTTTCTTT; CDR3aa: CASSLLRANTEAFF
j_gene: TRBJ1-2; d_gene: TRBD1; v_gene: TRBV5-1; abundance: .; CDR3nt: TGCGCCAGCAGCGCCGGGACAGGGTTTGGCTATGGCTACACCTTC; CDR3aa: CASSAGTGFGYGYTF
j_gene: TRBJ1-5; d_gene: .; v_gene: TRBV7-9; abundance: .; CDR3nt: TGTGCCAGCAGCGCGGGGCACGGTCGGCCCCAGCATTTT; CDR3aa: CASSAGHGRPQHF
j_gene: TRBJ2-2; d_gene: TRBD2; v_gene: TRBV15; abundance: .; CDR3nt: TGTGCCACCAGCAGAGCCGCGGGACTAGGAGGTACCGGGGAGCTGTTTTTT; CDR3aa: CATSRAAGLGGTGELFF
j_gene: TRBJ2-3; d_gene: .; v_gene: TRBV9; abundance: .; CDR3nt: TGTGCCAGCAGCGAGACTAGTCTGGGCCCAGATACGCAGTATTTT; CDR3aa: CASSETSLGPDTQYF
j_gene: TRBJ2-5; d_gene: TRBD1; v_gene: TRBV27; abundance: .; CDR3nt: TGTGCCAGCAGTTTACTCGGACAGGCCTTGGGGGAGACCCAGTACTTC; CDR3aa: CASSLLGQALGETQYF
j_gene: TRBJ2-2; d_gene: .; v_gene: TRBV10-1; abundance: .; CDR3nt: TGCGCCATTCCTAGCGACGGGTTGTCTCCCGGGGAGCTGTTTTTT; CDR3aa: CAIPSDGLSPGELFF
j_gene: TRBJ1-5; d_gene: .; v_gene: TRBV18; abundance: .; CDR3nt: TGTGCCAGCTCGGAATACGGGTTCCGCAATCAGCCCCAGCATTTT; CDR3aa: CASSEYGFRNQPQHF
j_gene: TRBJ1-2; d_gene: TRBD1; v_gene: TRBV18; abundance: .; CDR3nt: TGTGCCAGCTCAGCGAGACAGGGGGTGGACTATGGCTACACCTTC; CDR3aa: CASSARQGVDYGYTF
j_gene: TRBJ1-3; d_gene: .; v_gene: TRBV6-1; abundance: .; CDR3nt: TGTGCCAGCAGTGAAGTACAGGGTTGGGGAAACACCATATATTTT; CDR3aa: CASSEVQGWGNTIYF
j_gene: TRBJ1-2; d_gene: .; v_gene: TRBV5-1; abundance: .; CDR3nt: TGCGCCAGCAGCTTGGGGGGAGATGAATATGGCTACACCTTC; CDR3aa: CASSLGGDEYGYTF
j_gene: TRBJ1-5; d_gene: .; v_gene: TRBV5-1; abundance: few; CDR3nt: TGCGCCAGCAGCCTGGACAGCACGAATAGCAATCAGCCCCAGCATTTT; CDR3aa: CASSLDSTNSNQPQHF
j_gene: TRBJ1-4; d_gene: TRBD1; v_gene: TRBV7-9; abundance: .; CDR3nt: TGTGCCAGCAGCTTACAGGGGGCTGGGGAAAAACTGTTTTTT; CDR3aa: CASSLQGAGEKLFF
j_gene: TRBJ1-3; d_gene: .; v_gene: TRBV6-1; abundance: .; CDR3nt: TGTGCCAGCAGTGAATTCTCGGGTGCTGGAAACACCATATATTTT; CDR3aa: CASSEFSGAGNTIYF
j_gene: TRBJ2-3; d_gene: TRBD2; v_gene: TRBV6-5; abundance: .; CDR3nt: TGTGCCAGCAGGACGGGAGGGTCAGATACGCAGTATTTT; CDR3aa: CASRTGGSDTQYF
j_gene: TRBJ1-2; d_gene: .; v_gene: TRBV29-1; abundance: .; CDR3nt: TGCAGCGTTGATGGCCAGCCCACTAGCTATGGCTACACCTTC; CDR3aa: CSVDGQPTSYGYTF
j_gene: TRBJ1-2; d_gene: TRBD1; v_gene: TRBV6-5; abundance: .; CDR3nt: TGTGCCAGCAGTTACGTGACAGGGGGGGGTGGCTACACCTTC; CDR3aa: CASSYVTGGGGYTF
j_gene: TRBJ1-1; d_gene: .; v_gene: TRBV10-2; abundance: .; CDR3nt: TGCGCCAGCAGAGGAGAGGGCCCCACTGAAGCTTTCTTT; CDR3aa: CASRGEGPTEAFF
j_gene: TRBJ2-5; d_gene: .; v_gene: TRBV5-1; abundance: .; CDR3nt: TGCGCCAGCAGCGGGGTCGGGGGAGAGACCCAGTACTTC; CDR3aa: CASSGVGGETQYF
j_gene: TRBJ2-3; d_gene: TRBD1; v_gene: TRBV9; abundance: .; CDR3nt: TGTGCCAGCAGCGCTGCCGGGACAGGGGTGGTAGATACGCAGTATTTT; CDR3aa: CASSAAGTGVVDTQYF
j_gene: TRBJ2-2; d_gene: .; v_gene: TRBV19; abundance: .; CDR3nt: TGTGCCAGTAGTATAGGATCGGGTATCGCCGGGGAGCTGTTTTTT; CDR3aa: CASSIGSGIAGELFF
j_gene: TRBJ2-3; d_gene: TRBD2; v_gene: TRBV6-1; abundance: .; CDR3nt: TGTGCCGGCGCCGCCCAGACTAGCGACACAGATACGCAGTATTTT; CDR3aa: CAGAAQTSDTDTQYF
j_gene: TRBJ2-4; d_gene: .; v_gene: TRBV2; abundance: .; CDR3nt: TGTGCCAGCAGTGATAGGAGACAGGCGGACATTCAGTACTTC; CDR3aa: CASSDRRQADIQYF